The 6 T cell receptor beta chains listed next were all sequenced from one sample in a study of blood T cell repertoires in COVID-19. Generated by immunoSEQ multiplex PCR, the TCRdb table keeps only in-frame clones and is missing some. The data contain some 110,000 clones, around 80% of them seen just once; the ten biggest clones take up 11% to 15%. Material: peripheral blood. The receptors come from a woman in her sixties with acute or convalescent COVID-19.

V is TRBV5-1 and J is TRBJ2-7; D perhaps matches TRBD2 (6 bases). The V gene's germline CDR1 is SGHRS and CDR2 YFSETQ. The CDR3 is made up of 13 amino acids. The V end was cut by 2 bases, the J end by 3 bases, with 9 bases between. The CDR3 nucleotides are TGCGCCAGCAGCTTCGGGACTGGCTACGAGCAGTACTTC. It codes for CASSFGTGYEQYF.

The CDR3 protein is CASSQPGQQLYGANVLTF. The CDR3 DNA reads TGCGCCAGCAGCCAACCGGGACAGCAGCTATACGGGGCCAACGTCCTGACTTTC. The chain employs TRBV4-1 and TRBJ2-6; 7 nucleotides match TRBD1. The CDR3 contains 18 residues. V trimming: 2 bases; J trimming: 4 bases; junction bases outside the gene matches: 11. The germline gives CDR1 MGHRA, CDR2 YSYEKL.

This chain uses TRBV19 with TRBJ2-4; 12 positions agree with TRBD1. The germline V gene encodes CDR1 LNHDA and CDR2 SQIVND (reference sequence). The CDR3 has 14 residues. V was clipped by 5 bases and J by 12 bases; unmatched bases: 8. The CDR3 is CASSPGQGAVTQYF. The DNA of the CDR3 is TGTGCCAGTAGTCCGGGACAGGGGGCTGTGACTCAGTACTTC.

The CDR3 sequence is CASSEAATSGAREQYF. As DNA, the CDR3 is TGTGCCAGCAGTGAAGCGGCGACTAGCGGGGCGAGGGAGCAGTACTTC. The chain couples TRBV2 to TRBJ2-7, with 11 positions matching TRBD2. The CDR3 covers 16 residues. The ends lost 0 bases at V and 7 bases at J; junction bases unmatched: 8. Germline loops: CDR1 SNHLY, CDR2 FYNNEI.

The chain employs TRBV5-4 and TRBJ1-4; 9 bases map to TRBD1. Losses at the gene ends were 4 bases for V and 8 bases for J; bases not matched to a gene: 3. Germline V gene sequence: CDR1 SGHNT, CDR2 YYREEE (reference sequence). The CDR3 runs to 13 residues. The CDR3 DNA is TGTGCCAGCAGCCGGGACAGGGACGAAAAACTGTTTTTT. This codes for CASSRDRDEKLFF.

The chain links TRBV28 to TRBJ1-6; 8 bases line up with TRBD1. This CDR3 comprises 15 residues. The V and J ends lost 6 bases and 9 bases, in that order; junction bases with no gene match: 10. Germline V gives CDR1 MDHEN, CDR2 SYDVKM. The CDR3 here is CASRRTGNFGSPLHF. The CDR3 nucleotides read TGTGCCAGCAGACGGACAGGGAATTTCGGTTCACCCCTCCACTTT.